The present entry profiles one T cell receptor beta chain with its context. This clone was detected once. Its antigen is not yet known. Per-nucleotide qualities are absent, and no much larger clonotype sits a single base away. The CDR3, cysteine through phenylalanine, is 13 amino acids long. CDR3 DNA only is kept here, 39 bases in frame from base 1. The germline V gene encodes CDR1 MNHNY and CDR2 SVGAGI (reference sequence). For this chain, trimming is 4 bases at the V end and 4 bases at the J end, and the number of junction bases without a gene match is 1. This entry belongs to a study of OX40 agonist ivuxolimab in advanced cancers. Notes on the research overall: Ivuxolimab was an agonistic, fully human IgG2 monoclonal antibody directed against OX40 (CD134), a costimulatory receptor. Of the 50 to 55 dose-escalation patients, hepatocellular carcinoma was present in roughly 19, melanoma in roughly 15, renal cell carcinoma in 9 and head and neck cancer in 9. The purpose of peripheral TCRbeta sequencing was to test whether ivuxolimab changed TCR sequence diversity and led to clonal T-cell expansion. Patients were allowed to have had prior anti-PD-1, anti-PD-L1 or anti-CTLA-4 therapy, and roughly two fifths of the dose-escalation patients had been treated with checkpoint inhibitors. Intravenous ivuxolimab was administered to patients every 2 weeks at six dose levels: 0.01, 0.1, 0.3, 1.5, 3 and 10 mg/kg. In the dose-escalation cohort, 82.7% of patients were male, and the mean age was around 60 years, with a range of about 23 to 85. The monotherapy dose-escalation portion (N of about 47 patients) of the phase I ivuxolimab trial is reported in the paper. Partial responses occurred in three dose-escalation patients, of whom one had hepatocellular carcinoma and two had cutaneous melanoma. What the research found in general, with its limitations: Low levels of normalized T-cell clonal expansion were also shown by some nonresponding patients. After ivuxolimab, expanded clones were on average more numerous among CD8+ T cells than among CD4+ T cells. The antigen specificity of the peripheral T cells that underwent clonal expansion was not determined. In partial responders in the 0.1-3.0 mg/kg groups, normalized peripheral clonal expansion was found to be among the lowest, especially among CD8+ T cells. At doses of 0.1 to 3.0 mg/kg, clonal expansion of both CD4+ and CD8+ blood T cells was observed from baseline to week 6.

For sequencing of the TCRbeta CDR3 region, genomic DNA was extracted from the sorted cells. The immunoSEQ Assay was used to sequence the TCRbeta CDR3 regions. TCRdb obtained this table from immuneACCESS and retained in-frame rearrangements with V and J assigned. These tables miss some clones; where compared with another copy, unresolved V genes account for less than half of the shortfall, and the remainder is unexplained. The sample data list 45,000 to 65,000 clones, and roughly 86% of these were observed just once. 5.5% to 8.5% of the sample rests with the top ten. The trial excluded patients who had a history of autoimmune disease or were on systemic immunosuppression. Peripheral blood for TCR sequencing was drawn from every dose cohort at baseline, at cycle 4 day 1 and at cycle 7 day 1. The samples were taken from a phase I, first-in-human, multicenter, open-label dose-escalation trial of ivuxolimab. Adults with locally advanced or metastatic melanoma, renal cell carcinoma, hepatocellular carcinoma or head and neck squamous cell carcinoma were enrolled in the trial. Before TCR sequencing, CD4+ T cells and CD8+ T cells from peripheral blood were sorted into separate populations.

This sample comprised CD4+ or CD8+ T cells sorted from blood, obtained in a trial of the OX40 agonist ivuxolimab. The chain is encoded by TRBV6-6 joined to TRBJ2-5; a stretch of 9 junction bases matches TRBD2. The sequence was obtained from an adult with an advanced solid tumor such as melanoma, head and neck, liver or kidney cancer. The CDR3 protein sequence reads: CASSLAGVETQYF. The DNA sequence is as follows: TGTGCCAGCAGTTTAGCGGGAGTAGAGACCCAGTACTTC.